This T cell receptor (beta chain) was captured in a study of blood T cell repertoires in COVID-19. As for the study in general: The cDNA or gDNA used as material had been derived from T cells, B-cell-depleted T cells, or PBMCs.

Per the original data handling: Quantification of nucleated cells was approximated via reference gene primer amplification. Clones were read by immunoSEQ multiplex PCR, and TCRdb kept only the in-frame ones, dropping some. Clone size and the V and J calls come from that table; the DNA yielded D and trimming. The table records fewer than 45,000 clones, roughly 90% of them present only once. V was clipped by 4 bases and J by 4 bases, with 7 bases between them. Germline CDR1 reads SEHNR; CDR2 reads FQNEAQ (reference sequence). The CDR3 runs 12 residues. The sample consisted of peripheral blood. This receptor was taken from a human donor in a cohort sampled during active COVID-19. The chain has TRBV7-9 and TRBJ1-1, with unresolved D. The CDR3 nucleotides are TGTGCCAGCAGCTCCGGTGCCACTGAAGCTTTCTTT. Its protein product is CASSSGATEAFF.